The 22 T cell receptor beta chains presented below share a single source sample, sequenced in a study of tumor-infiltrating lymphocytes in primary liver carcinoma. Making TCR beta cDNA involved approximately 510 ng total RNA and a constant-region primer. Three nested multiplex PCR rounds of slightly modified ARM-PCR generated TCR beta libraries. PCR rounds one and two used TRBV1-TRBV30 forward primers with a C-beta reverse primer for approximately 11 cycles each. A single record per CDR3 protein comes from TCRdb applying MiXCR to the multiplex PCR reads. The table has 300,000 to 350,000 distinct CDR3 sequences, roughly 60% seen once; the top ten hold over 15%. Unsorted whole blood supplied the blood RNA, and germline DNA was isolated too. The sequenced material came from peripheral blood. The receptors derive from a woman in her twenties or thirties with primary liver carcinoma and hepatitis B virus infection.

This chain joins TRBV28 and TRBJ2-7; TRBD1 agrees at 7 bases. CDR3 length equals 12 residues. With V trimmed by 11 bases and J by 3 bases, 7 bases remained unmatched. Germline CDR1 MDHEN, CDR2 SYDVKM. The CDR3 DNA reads TGTGCCTCCCGGGCAGGGGGCTACGAGCAGTACTTC. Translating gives CASRAGGYEQYF.

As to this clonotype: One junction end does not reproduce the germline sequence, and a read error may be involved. CDR3 amino acids: CTSSDPIQGARMAGHTF. CDR3 coding DNA: TGTACCAGCAGCGACCCTATACAGGGGGCGCGAATGGCTGGCCACACCTTC. The rearrangement joins TRBV11-1 to TRBJ1-2, with TRBD1 matching 9 bases. The CDR3 sequence is 17 residues long. Germline V lookup: CDR1 SGHAT, CDR2 FQDESV (reference sequence).

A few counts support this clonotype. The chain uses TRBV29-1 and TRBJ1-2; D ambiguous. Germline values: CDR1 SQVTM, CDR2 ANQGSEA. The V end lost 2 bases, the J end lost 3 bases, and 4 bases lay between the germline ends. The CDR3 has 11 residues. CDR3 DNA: TGCAGCGTTGAAAGGGACTATGGCTACACCTTC. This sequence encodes CSVERDYGYTF.

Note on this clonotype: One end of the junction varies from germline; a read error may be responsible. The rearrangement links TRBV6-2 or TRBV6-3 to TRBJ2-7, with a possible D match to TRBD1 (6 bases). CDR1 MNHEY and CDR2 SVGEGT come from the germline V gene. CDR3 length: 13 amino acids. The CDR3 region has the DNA TGTGCCAGCAGTCACTCGAAACAGGGCGAGCAGTACTTC. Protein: CASSHSKQGEQYF.

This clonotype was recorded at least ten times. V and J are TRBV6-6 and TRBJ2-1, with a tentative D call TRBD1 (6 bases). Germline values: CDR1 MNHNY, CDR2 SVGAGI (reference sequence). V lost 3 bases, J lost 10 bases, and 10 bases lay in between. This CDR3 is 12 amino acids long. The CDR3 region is CASSYRGTEQFF. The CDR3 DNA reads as TGTGCCAGCAGTTATAGGGGGACGGAGCAGTTCTTC.

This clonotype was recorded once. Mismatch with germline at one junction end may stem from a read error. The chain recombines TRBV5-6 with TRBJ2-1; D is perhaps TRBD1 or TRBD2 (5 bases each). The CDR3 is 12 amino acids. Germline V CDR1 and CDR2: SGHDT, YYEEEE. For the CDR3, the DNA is TGTGCCAGCAGCTTATGGGGGAATGAGCAGTTTTTC. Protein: CASSLWGNEQFF.

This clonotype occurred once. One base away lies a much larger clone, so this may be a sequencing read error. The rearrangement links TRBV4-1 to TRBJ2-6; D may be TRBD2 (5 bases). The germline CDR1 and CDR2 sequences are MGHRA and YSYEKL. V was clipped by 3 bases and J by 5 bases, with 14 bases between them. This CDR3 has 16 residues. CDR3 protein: CASSHPEGSWANVLTF. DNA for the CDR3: TGCGCCAGCAGCCACCCTGAGGGCTCGTGGGCCAACGTCCTGACTTTC.

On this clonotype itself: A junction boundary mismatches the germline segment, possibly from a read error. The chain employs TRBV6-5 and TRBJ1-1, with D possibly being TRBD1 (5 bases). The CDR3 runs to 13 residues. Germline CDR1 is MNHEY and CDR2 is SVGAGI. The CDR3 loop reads CANSYQGSTEAFF. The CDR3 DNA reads TGTGCCAACAGTTATCAGGGAAGCACTGAGGCTTTCTTT.

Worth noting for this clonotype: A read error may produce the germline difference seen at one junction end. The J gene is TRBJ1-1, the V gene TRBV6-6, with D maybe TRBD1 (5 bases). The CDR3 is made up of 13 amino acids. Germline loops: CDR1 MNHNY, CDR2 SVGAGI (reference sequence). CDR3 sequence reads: CASSYLVDTEASF. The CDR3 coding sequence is TGTGCCAGCAGTTACTTAGTGGACACTGAAGCTTCCTTT.

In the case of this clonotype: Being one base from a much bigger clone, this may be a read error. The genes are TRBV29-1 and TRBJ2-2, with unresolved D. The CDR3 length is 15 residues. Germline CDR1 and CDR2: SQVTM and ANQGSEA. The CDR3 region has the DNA TGCGGCGTTGATTCGCTGGAAACGAACACCGGGGAGCTGTTTTTT. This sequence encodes CGVDSLETNTGELFF.

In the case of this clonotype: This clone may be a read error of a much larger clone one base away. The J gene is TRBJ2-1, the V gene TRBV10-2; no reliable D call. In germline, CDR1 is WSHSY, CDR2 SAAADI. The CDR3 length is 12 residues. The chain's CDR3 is CASSVSINEQLF. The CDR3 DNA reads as TGCGCCAGCAGCGTTAGTATCAATGAGCAGCTCTTC.

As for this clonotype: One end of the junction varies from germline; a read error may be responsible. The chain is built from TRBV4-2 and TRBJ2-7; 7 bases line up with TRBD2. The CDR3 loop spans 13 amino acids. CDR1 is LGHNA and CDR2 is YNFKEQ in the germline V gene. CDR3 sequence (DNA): TGTGCCGGCAGTCCGACTAGCAGCTACGAGCAGTACTTC. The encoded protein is CAGSPTSSYEQYF.

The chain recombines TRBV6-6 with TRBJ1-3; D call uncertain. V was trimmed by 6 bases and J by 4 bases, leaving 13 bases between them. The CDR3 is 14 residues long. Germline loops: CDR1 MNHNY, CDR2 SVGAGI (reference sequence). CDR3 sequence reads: CASSAPKTGNTIYF. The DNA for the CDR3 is TGTGCCAGCAGCGCCCCGAAGACCGGAAACACCATATATTTT.

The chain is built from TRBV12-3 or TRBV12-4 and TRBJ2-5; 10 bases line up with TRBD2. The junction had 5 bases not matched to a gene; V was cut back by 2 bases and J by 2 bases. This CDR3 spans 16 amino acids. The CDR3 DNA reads TGTGCCAGCAGTTTACCGGCTAGCGGGAGACAAGAGACCCAGTACTTC. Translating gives CASSLPASGRQETQYF.

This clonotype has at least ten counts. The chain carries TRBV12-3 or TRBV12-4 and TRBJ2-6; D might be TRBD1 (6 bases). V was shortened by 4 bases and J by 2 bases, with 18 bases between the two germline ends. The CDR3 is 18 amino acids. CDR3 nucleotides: TGTGCCAGCAGTTCGACACAGGGTCCAGCGGCTGGGGCCAACGTCCTGACTTTC. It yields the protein CASSSTQGPAAGANVLTF.

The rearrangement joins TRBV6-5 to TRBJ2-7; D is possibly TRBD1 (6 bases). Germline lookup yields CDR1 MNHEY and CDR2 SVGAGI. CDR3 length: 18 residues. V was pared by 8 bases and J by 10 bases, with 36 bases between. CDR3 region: CASSPPGSRGRGLEAQYF. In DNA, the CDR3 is TGTGCCAGCTCCCCTCCGGGCTCTAGGGGGAGAGGATTAGAAGCTCAGTACTTC.

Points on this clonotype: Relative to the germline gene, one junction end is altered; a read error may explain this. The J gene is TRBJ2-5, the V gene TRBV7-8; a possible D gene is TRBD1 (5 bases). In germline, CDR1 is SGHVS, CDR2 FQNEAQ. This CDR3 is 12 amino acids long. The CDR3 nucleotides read TGTCCCAGCAGCCTCCCGCAGGGGACCCAGTACTTC. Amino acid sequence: CPSSLPQGTQYF.

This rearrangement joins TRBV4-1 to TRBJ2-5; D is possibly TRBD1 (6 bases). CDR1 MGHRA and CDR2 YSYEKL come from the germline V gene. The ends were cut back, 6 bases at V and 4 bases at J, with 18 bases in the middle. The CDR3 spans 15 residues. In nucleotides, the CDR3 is TGCGCCAGCAGTCAGGCGCCCGAACAGGGAGAGACCCAGTACTTC. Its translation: CASSQAPEQGETQYF.

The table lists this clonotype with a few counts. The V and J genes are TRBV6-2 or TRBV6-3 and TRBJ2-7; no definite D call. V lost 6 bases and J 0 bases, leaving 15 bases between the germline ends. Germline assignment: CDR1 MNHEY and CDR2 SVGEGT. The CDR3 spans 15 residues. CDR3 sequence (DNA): TGTGCCAGCAGCCCCTTTCGACCCAGCTCCTACGAGCAGTACTTC. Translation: CASSPFRPSSYEQYF.

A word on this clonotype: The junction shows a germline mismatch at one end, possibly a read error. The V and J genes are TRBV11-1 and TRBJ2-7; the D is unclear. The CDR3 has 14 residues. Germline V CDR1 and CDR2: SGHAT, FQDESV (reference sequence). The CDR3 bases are TGTGCCAGCAGCGTTAGTCAGGTAGGGTACGAGCAATACTTC. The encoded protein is CASSVSQVGYEQYF.

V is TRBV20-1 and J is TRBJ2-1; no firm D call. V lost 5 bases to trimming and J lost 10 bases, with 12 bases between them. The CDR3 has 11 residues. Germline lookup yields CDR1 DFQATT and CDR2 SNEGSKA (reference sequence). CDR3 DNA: TGCAGTGCTCCCCCGGGTCGCGAGCAGTTCTTC. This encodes CSAPPGREQFF.

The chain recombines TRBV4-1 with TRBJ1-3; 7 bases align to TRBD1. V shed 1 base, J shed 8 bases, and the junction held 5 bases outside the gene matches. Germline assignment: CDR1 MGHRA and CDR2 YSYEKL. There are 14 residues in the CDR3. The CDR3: CASSQVQGRDTIYF. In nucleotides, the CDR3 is TGCGCCAGCAGCCAAGTACAGGGGAGGGACACCATATATTTT.